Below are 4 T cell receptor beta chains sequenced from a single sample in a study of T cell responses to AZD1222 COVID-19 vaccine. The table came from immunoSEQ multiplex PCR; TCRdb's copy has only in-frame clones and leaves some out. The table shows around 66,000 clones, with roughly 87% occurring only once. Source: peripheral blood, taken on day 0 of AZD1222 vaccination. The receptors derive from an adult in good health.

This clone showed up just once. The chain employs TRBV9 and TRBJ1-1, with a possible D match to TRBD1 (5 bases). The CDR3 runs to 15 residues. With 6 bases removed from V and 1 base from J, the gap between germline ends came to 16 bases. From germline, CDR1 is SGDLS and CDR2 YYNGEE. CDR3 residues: CASTAWEGPNTEAFF. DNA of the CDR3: TGTGCCAGCACCGCCTGGGAGGGACCGAACACTGAAGCTTTCTTT.

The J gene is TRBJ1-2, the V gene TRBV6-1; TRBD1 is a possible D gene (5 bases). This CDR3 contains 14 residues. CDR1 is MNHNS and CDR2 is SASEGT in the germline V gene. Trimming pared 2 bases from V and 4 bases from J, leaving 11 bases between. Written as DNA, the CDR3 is TGTGCCAGCAGTGAATTCCAGGGTTCCTATGGCTACACCTTC. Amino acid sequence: CASSEFQGSYGYTF.

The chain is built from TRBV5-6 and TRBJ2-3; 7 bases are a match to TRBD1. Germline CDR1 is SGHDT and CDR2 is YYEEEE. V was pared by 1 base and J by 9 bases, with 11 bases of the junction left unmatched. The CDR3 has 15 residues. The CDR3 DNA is TGTGCCAGCAGCTTGAGGGGACAGCCCAGAGTAACGCAGTATTTT. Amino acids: CASSLRGQPRVTQYF.

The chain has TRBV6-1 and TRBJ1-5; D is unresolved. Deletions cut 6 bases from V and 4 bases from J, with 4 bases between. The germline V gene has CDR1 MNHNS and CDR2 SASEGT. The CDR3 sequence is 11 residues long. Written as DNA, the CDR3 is TGTGCCAGCAGCCATAATCAGCCCCAGCATTTT. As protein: CASSHNQPQHF.